The rows below give T cell receptor beta chains drawn from one sample of a study of blood T cell repertoires in COVID-19. Clones were sequenced by immunoSEQ multiplex PCR, and TCRdb holds only the in-frame ones, with some missing. Counted here are hundreds of thousands of clones, 85% occurring once; the ten biggest clones make up about 8.2%. Sequencing was carried out using PBMCs or T cells enriched from blood (not recorded which). The source is a woman aged 45-65 years with acute COVID-19. Both conserved end residues are part of each CDR3. D genes are given only for firm matches. Clone sizes are given selectively: once, few, many, or a class where the clone is expanded.

D	size	length	V	J	CDR3	DNA
.	.	15	TRBV6-5	TRBJ1-6	CASRLSGGVGSPLHF	TGTGCCAGCAGACTTTCGGGGGGGGTAGGTTCACCCCTCCACTTT
TRBD1	.	13	TRBV5-1	TRBJ1-4	CASSFEQGEKLFF	TGCGCCAGCAGCTTCGAACAGGGGGAAAAACTGTTTTTT
TRBD1	many	19	TRBV19	TRBJ1-5	CASSIGTGDGYISNQPQHF	TGTGCCAGTAGTATCGGGACAGGGGACGGATATATAAGCAATCAGCCCCAGCATTTT
.	.	15	TRBV25-1	TRBJ1-1	CASSPPGLMNTEAFF	TGTGCCAGCAGTCCCCCGGGACTCATGAACACTGAAGCTTTCTTT
.	.	15	TRBV2	TRBJ1-1	CASSARGDANTEAFF	TGTGCCAGCAGCGCCCGGGGGGATGCGAACACTGAAGCTTTCTTT
.	.	16	TRBV5-1	TRBJ2-2	CASATLGALDTGELFF	TGCGCCAGCGCCACCCTAGGGGCGCTGGATACCGGGGAGCTGTTTTTT
.	.	13	TRBV11-2	TRBJ2-3	CASSLGRTDTQYF	TGTGCCAGCAGCTTAGGCAGAACAGATACGCAGTATTTT
.	.	15	TRBV5-1	TRBJ1-1	CASSRELGGNTEAFF	TGCGCCAGCAGCCGGGAGTTGGGAGGGAACACTGAAGCTTTCTTT
TRBD1	.	15	TRBV11-3	TRBJ2-1	CASSLGQGFFNEQFF	TGTGCCAGCAGCTTAGGACAGGGATTTTTCAATGAGCAGTTCTTC
.	.	13	TRBV10-1	TRBJ1-1	CASSDGVDTEAFF	TGCGCCAGCAGTGACGGGGTGGACACTGAAGCTTTCTTT
.	.	13	TRBV6-1	TRBJ1-3	CASSDGPGNTIYF	TGTGCCAGCAGTGATGGTCCCGGGAACACCATATATTTT
.	.	14	TRBV27	TRBJ1-1	CASSLQGRDTEAFF	TGTGCCAGCAGTCTCCAGGGGAGGGACACTGAAGCTTTCTTT
.	.	13	TRBV6-2/TRBV6-3	TRBJ1-2	CASSLTDNYGYTF	TGTGCCAGCAGCTTGACAGATAACTATGGCTACACCTTC
.	.	12	TRBV13	TRBJ2-7	CASSLGYYEQYF	TGTGCCAGCAGCCTCGGTTACTACGAGCAGTACTTC
.	.	14	TRBV11-2	TRBJ2-3	CASSSQRRADTQYF	TGTGCCAGCAGCTCTCAAAGGCGGGCAGATACGCAGTATTTT
.	.	13	TRBV2	TRBJ1-2	CASTYSPNYGYTF	TGTGCCAGCACTTACAGCCCTAACTATGGCTACACCTTC
TRBD1	.	16	TRBV7-9	TRBJ1-4	CASSSSGQGAREKLFF	TGTGCCAGCAGCTCCAGTGGACAGGGGGCTCGCGAAAAACTGTTTTTT
TRBD2	.	16	TRBV7-2	TRBJ2-1	CASSLMGIAGGNEQFF	TGTGCCAGCAGCTTAATGGGGATAGCGGGGGGGAATGAGCAGTTCTTC
.	.	14	TRBV2	TRBJ1-2	CASRMTVTNYGYTF	TGTGCCAGCAGGATGACAGTAACTAACTATGGCTACACCTTC
.	.	13	TRBV29-1	TRBJ1-1	CSVSGGGNTEAFF	TGCAGCGTTTCCGGGGGGGGAAACACTGAAGCTTTCTTT
TRBD1	.	15	TRBV25-1	TRBJ2-3	CASSERGLLTDTQYF	TGTGCCAGCAGTGAAAGGGGGCTACTTACAGATACGCAGTATTTT
TRBD2	.	16	TRBV19	TRBJ2-3	CASSIVGTTWGDTQYF	TGTGCCAGTAGTATCGTCGGGACTACCTGGGGAGATACGCAGTATTTT
.	.	14	TRBV13	TRBJ1-1	CASSLQGMNTEAFF	TGTGCCAGCAGCTTACAGGGAATGAACACTGAAGCTTTCTTT
.	.	15	TRBV14	TRBJ2-7	CASSQAIGTTEQQYF	TGTGCCAGCAGCCAAGCAATAGGGACAACAGAACAGCAGTACTTC
TRBD1	few	18	TRBV9	TRBJ2-3	CASSVGDSRRGGTDTQYF	TGTGCCAGCAGCGTAGGGGACAGCCGACGGGGTGGCACAGATACGCAGTATTTT
TRBD1	.	15	TRBV6-2/TRBV6-3	TRBJ2-7	CASSPQGVRWYEQYF	TGTGCCAGCAGCCCGCAGGGGGTGCGATGGTACGAGCAGTACTTC
TRBD1	.	18	TRBV7-2	TRBJ1-4	CASSPYRGRRLTNEKLFF	TGTGCCAGCAGCCCCTACAGGGGCAGGAGGTTAACTAATGAAAAACTGTTTTTT
TRBD2	once	18	TRBV27	TRBJ2-7	CASSLLSVAGGTTYEQYF	TGTGCCAGCAGTTTATTAAGTGTAGCGGGGGGTACCACCTACGAGCAGTACTTC
TRBD1	.	18	TRBV19	TRBJ1-2	CASRLIYHPGQGADGYTF	TGTGCCAGTAGGCTGATTTATCACCCGGGACAGGGGGCCGATGGCTACACCTTC
.	.	15	TRBV5-1	TRBJ1-1	CASSAETARNTEAFF	TGCGCCAGCAGCGCCGAAACTGCACGGAACACTGAAGCTTTCTTT
TRBD1	.	17	TRBV5-1	TRBJ1-1	CASSLAGQGKLNTEAFF	TGCGCCAGCAGCTTGGCGGGACAGGGGAAATTGAACACTGAAGCTTTCTTT
.	.	12	TRBV6-6	TRBJ2-1	CASSYKGDEQFF	TGTGCCAGCAGTTACAAGGGGGATGAGCAGTTCTTC
TRBD1	.	14	TRBV6-2/TRBV6-3	TRBJ1-5	CASSRTGTGQPQHF	TGTGCCAGCAGTCGGACAGGGACGGGGCAGCCCCAGCATTTT
TRBD2	.	16	TRBV10-3	TRBJ2-1	CAISEAGLAAYNEQFF	TGTGCCATCAGTGAAGCGGGACTAGCGGCATACAATGAGCAGTTCTTC
.	.	17	TRBV9	TRBJ2-1	CASSVVVTGQQGNEQFF	TGTGCCAGCAGCGTAGTAGTGACCGGGCAGCAGGGGAATGAGCAGTTCTTC
.	.	13	TRBV6-4	TRBJ2-2	CASSYGDTGELFF	TGTGCCAGCAGTTACGGAGACACCGGGGAGCTGTTTTTT
TRBD1	.	15	TRBV30	TRBJ2-7	CAWSARDRGAYEQYF	TGTGCCTGGAGTGCCCGGGACAGGGGGGCGTACGAGCAGTACTTC